These T cell receptor beta chains were read from a single sample in a study of cytomegalovirus exposure and HLA in healthy donors. This table comes from immunoSEQ multiplex PCR, and its TCRdb copy is limited to in-frame clones, with some not included. Here the sample spans 150,000 to 200,000 clones, around 87% being singletons. The sample taken for sequencing was PBMCs. These receptors all stem from a woman aged 18-30 years in good health and CMV-seronegative. The CDR3 runs from the conserved cysteine through the conserved F or W. Each record gives: CDR3 length, D gene, J gene, V gene, clone size, CDR3 protein, CDR3 DNA. A D gene is named only where the DNA matches it firmly. Expanded clones are given a class, and other clones once, few, many or no size at all.

cdr3_length: 18; d_call: NA; j_call: TRBJ2-6; v_call: TRBV2; clone_size: NA; cdr3_aa: CASSEGRQPNSGANVLTF; cdr3_nt: TGTGCCAGCAGTGAAGGACGACAGCCTAACTCTGGGGCCAACGTCCTGACTTTC
cdr3_length: 19; d_call: TRBD1; j_call: TRBJ2-2; v_call: TRBV7-9; clone_size: once; cdr3_aa: CASSLVTGQGFANTGELFF; cdr3_nt: TGTGCCAGCAGCTTAGTAACGGGACAGGGATTCGCGAACACCGGGGAGCTGTTTTTT
cdr3_length: 14; d_call: TRBD1; j_call: TRBJ1-5; v_call: TRBV29-1; clone_size: NA; cdr3_aa: CSATPGQGNQPQHF; cdr3_nt: TGCAGCGCTACTCCGGGACAGGGGAATCAGCCCCAGCATTTT
cdr3_length: 16; d_call: TRBD2; j_call: TRBJ2-3; v_call: TRBV7-2; clone_size: NA; cdr3_aa: CASSLLAGGSTDTQYF; cdr3_nt: TGTGCCAGCAGCCTCCTAGCGGGAGGTAGCACAGATACGCAGTATTTT
cdr3_length: 15; d_call: NA; j_call: TRBJ2-5; v_call: TRBV4-3; clone_size: NA; cdr3_aa: CASSQDRQGQETQYF; cdr3_nt: TGCGCCAGCAGCCAAGATCGTCAGGGGCAAGAGACCCAGTACTTC
cdr3_length: 16; d_call: TRBD2; j_call: TRBJ2-1; v_call: TRBV5-1; clone_size: NA; cdr3_aa: CASSLAIAGGYNEQFF; cdr3_nt: TGCGCCAGCAGCTTGGCTATAGCGGGGGGCTACAATGAGCAGTTCTTC
cdr3_length: 18; d_call: NA; j_call: TRBJ1-6; v_call: TRBV7-2; clone_size: NA; cdr3_aa: CASSLVVQAERHNSPLHF; cdr3_nt: TGTGCCAGCAGCTTAGTGGTACAGGCCGAAAGGCATAATTCACCCCTCCACTTT
cdr3_length: 14; d_call: TRBD1; j_call: TRBJ1-5; v_call: TRBV7-9; clone_size: NA; cdr3_aa: CASSPWTGNQPQHF; cdr3_nt: TGTGCCAGCAGCCCGTGGACAGGGAATCAGCCCCAGCATTTT
cdr3_length: 15; d_call: TRBD1; j_call: TRBJ2-1; v_call: TRBV5-5; clone_size: NA; cdr3_aa: CASSPGQGPYNEQFF; cdr3_nt: TGTGCCAGCAGCCCGGGACAGGGACCCTACAATGAGCAGTTCTTC
cdr3_length: 15; d_call: TRBD2; j_call: TRBJ2-1; v_call: TRBV7-2; clone_size: NA; cdr3_aa: CASSLEAGGYNEQFF; cdr3_nt: TGTGCCAGCAGCTTAGAAGCGGGGGGCTACAATGAGCAGTTCTTC
cdr3_length: 16; d_call: NA; j_call: TRBJ2-1; v_call: TRBV9; clone_size: NA; cdr3_aa: CASSVVGSGGINEQFF; cdr3_nt: TGTGCCAGCAGCGTAGTGGGTAGTGGAGGAATCAATGAGCAGTTCTTC
cdr3_length: 14; d_call: NA; j_call: TRBJ2-5; v_call: TRBV29-1; clone_size: NA; cdr3_aa: CSVEEQWQGKTQYF; cdr3_nt: TGCAGCGTTGAAGAACAGTGGCAGGGGAAGACCCAGTACTTC
cdr3_length: 16; d_call: NA; j_call: TRBJ2-1; v_call: TRBV4-3; clone_size: NA; cdr3_aa: CASSRDGSSTYNEQFF; cdr3_nt: TGCGCCAGCAGCCGGGACGGGAGTTCTACTTACAATGAGCAGTTCTTC
cdr3_length: 15; d_call: NA; j_call: TRBJ1-2; v_call: TRBV5-1; clone_size: NA; cdr3_aa: CASSRSGSANYGYTF; cdr3_nt: TGCGCCAGCAGCCGGTCGGGATCGGCTAACTATGGCTACACCTTC
cdr3_length: 15; d_call: TRBD1; j_call: TRBJ1-5; v_call: TRBV2; clone_size: NA; cdr3_aa: CASSARDRANQPQHF; cdr3_nt: TGTGCCAGCAGTGCGCGAGACAGGGCCAATCAGCCCCAGCATTTT
cdr3_length: 12; d_call: NA; j_call: TRBJ2-5; v_call: TRBV5-5; clone_size: NA; cdr3_aa: CASSLNRETQYF; cdr3_nt: TGTGCCAGCAGCTTGAATCGTGAGACCCAGTACTTC
cdr3_length: 14; d_call: TRBD1; j_call: TRBJ2-7; v_call: TRBV13; clone_size: few; cdr3_aa: CASSFRTGGSGLSF; cdr3_nt: TGTGCCAGCAGCTTCCGGACAGGGGGTTCGGGACTGTCCTTC
cdr3_length: 16; d_call: NA; j_call: TRBJ2-1; v_call: TRBV27; clone_size: NA; cdr3_aa: CASSSTPDRTPDEQFF; cdr3_nt: TGTGCCAGCAGTTCAACCCCCGACAGGACGCCGGATGAGCAGTTCTTC
cdr3_length: 16; d_call: TRBD2; j_call: TRBJ2-1; v_call: TRBV7-6; clone_size: NA; cdr3_aa: CASSLRWTSGVNEQFF; cdr3_nt: TGTGCCAGCAGTCTCCGGTGGACTAGCGGTGTAAATGAGCAGTTCTTC
cdr3_length: 17; d_call: TRBD2; j_call: TRBJ2-1; v_call: TRBV11-2; clone_size: NA; cdr3_aa: CASSRRETSGGAVEQFF; cdr3_nt: TGTGCCAGCAGCCGACGAGAGACTAGCGGGGGGGCCGTTGAGCAGTTCTTC
cdr3_length: 15; d_call: TRBD2; j_call: TRBJ2-5; v_call: TRBV5-6; clone_size: NA; cdr3_aa: CASSFTGTSGETQYF; cdr3_nt: TGTGCCAGCAGCTTTACCGGGACTAGCGGCGAGACCCAGTACTTC
cdr3_length: 15; d_call: TRBD1; j_call: TRBJ1-3; v_call: TRBV5-4; clone_size: NA; cdr3_aa: CASSSRTGAGNTIYF; cdr3_nt: TGTGCCAGCAGCTCCAGGACAGGGGCTGGAAACACCATATATTTT
cdr3_length: 15; d_call: NA; j_call: TRBJ1-6; v_call: TRBV7-2; clone_size: NA; cdr3_aa: CASSLGAGLNSPLHF; cdr3_nt: TGTGCCAGCAGCTTAGGGGCAGGCCTTAATTCACCCCTCCACTTT
cdr3_length: 15; d_call: TRBD2; j_call: TRBJ2-7; v_call: TRBV5-1; clone_size: NA; cdr3_aa: CASSLAGLADYEQYF; cdr3_nt: TGCGCCAGCAGCTTGGCCGGGCTAGCGGACTACGAGCAGTACTTC
cdr3_length: 13; d_call: NA; j_call: TRBJ2-5; v_call: TRBV30; clone_size: NA; cdr3_aa: CAWSGQAQETQYF; cdr3_nt: TGTGCCTGGAGTGGACAGGCCCAAGAGACCCAGTACTTC
cdr3_length: 15; d_call: TRBD1; j_call: TRBJ2-5; v_call: TRBV11-2; clone_size: NA; cdr3_aa: CASSRDRGIVETQYF; cdr3_nt: TGTGCCAGCAGCAGGGACAGGGGAATCGTGGAGACCCAGTACTTC
cdr3_length: 14; d_call: TRBD2; j_call: TRBJ2-1; v_call: TRBV4-1; clone_size: NA; cdr3_aa: CASSPSGGADEQFF; cdr3_nt: TGCGCCAGCAGCCCTAGCGGGGGGGCGGATGAGCAGTTCTTC
cdr3_length: 14; d_call: NA; j_call: TRBJ1-2; v_call: TRBV28; clone_size: few; cdr3_aa: CASSLGGIYYGYTF; cdr3_nt: TGTGCCAGCAGCCTGGGGGGGATATACTATGGCTACACCTTC
cdr3_length: 14; d_call: NA; j_call: TRBJ1-1; v_call: TRBV6-5; clone_size: NA; cdr3_aa: CASSDSNNIPEAFF; cdr3_nt: TGTGCCAGCAGTGACTCGAATAACATACCTGAAGCTTTCTTT
cdr3_length: 16; d_call: TRBD1; j_call: TRBJ2-2; v_call: TRBV6-1; clone_size: NA; cdr3_aa: CASSERTGAGTGELFF; cdr3_nt: TGTGCCAGCAGTGAGAGGACAGGGGCGGGCACCGGGGAGCTGTTTTTT
cdr3_length: 12; d_call: NA; j_call: TRBJ1-2; v_call: TRBV30; clone_size: NA; cdr3_aa: CAWSRGTYGYTF; cdr3_nt: TGTGCCTGGAGCCGGGGGACCTATGGCTACACCTTC
cdr3_length: 17; d_call: TRBD2; j_call: TRBJ2-7; v_call: TRBV4-2; clone_size: NA; cdr3_aa: CASSQEGGLAEAYEQYF; cdr3_nt: TGTGCCAGCAGCCAAGAAGGAGGACTAGCTGAAGCCTACGAGCAGTACTTC